These 29 T cell receptor beta chains came from one sample sequenced in a study of T cells in Graves' hyperthyroidism and ophthalmopathy. TCR beta CDR3 regions were amplified from RNA transcripts. The HTBI primer set served for first-round RT-PCR of the TCR CDR3. TCRdb re-called the multiplex PCR reads through MiXCR, storing one row per CDR3 protein. Here the sample spans approximately 600,000 distinct CDR3 sequences, around 13% being singletons. The sequenced sample was blood. Every receptor here comes from a woman under 40 with Graves' hyperthyroidism that later progressed to Graves' ophthalmopathy.

This clonotype came up many times. The rearrangement uses TRBV24-1 and TRBJ2-1; 9 bases are a match to TRBD1. J lost 7 bases, V lost 10 bases, and 13 bases had no gene match. CDR3 size: 15 residues. Germline V CDR1 and CDR2: KGHDR, SFDVKD. CDR3 bases: TGTGCCACAGCTGGGGGGACAGGGATCGGGAATGAGCAGTTCTTC. This translates into CATAGGTGIGNEQFF.

This clonotype occurred many times. The rearrangement uses TRBV27 and TRBJ1-1; D ambiguous. The CDR3 contains 14 residues. The V end was cut by 8 bases, the J end by 5 bases, with 18 bases between. Germline values: CDR1 MNHEY, CDR2 SMNVEV (reference sequence). CDR3 in DNA: TGTGCCAGCTCTAACCTCCCTCGGGAGACTGAAGCTTTCTTT. This gives the protein CASSNLPRETEAFF.

This clonotype was detected many times. This chain uses TRBV19 with TRBJ1-4; weak D call: TRBD1 (5 bases). CDR1 and CDR2 (germline): LNHDA, SQIVND (reference sequence). This CDR3 has 14 amino acids. V lost 9 bases to trimming and J lost 0 bases, with 11 bases between them. CDR3 nucleotide sequence: TGTGCCAGCAGATTACAGGCAACTAATGAAAAACTGTTTTTT. It specifies CASRLQATNEKLFF.

This clonotype appeared many times. The chain has TRBV10-3 and TRBJ2-7, with 7 bases that match TRBD1. Germline values: CDR1 ENHRY, CDR2 SYGVKD. V shed 5 bases, J shed 3 bases, and the junction held 4 bases outside the gene matches. The CDR3 extends over 13 amino acids. The CDR3 DNA sequence: TGTGCCATCAGTCCGGGACAGAGCTACGAGCAGTACTTC. Translated: CAISPGQSYEQYF.

This clonotype was observed a handful of times. The chain employs TRBV24-1 and TRBJ1-2; D unclear. V was clipped by 2 bases and J by 5 bases, with 5 bases between them. The CDR3 covers 12 residues. Germline V lookup: CDR1 KGHDR, CDR2 SFDVKD. The CDR3 DNA reads as TGTGCCACCAGTGATTCTGGGTATGGCTACACCTTC. Its protein is CATSDSGYGYTF.

This clonotype has a handful of counts. The J gene is TRBJ1-1, the V gene TRBV9, with D possibly being TRBD1 (6 bases). Germline lookup yields CDR1 SGDLS and CDR2 YYNGEE. The CDR3 runs 14 residues. The ends were cut back, 4 bases at V and 7 bases at J, with 17 bases in the middle. CDR3 nucleotide sequence: TGTGCCAGCAGCACTACCCGGGGGGGCTTTGAAGCTTTCTTT. The encoded protein is CASSTTRGGFEAFF.

This clonotype was detected many times. The chain links TRBV30 to TRBJ1-2, with no clear D. CDR1 is GTSNPN, CDR2 SVGIG, per germline (reference sequence). The CDR3 runs to 11 residues. CDR3 in amino acids: CAVREVYGYTF. CDR3 sequence (DNA): TGTGCTGTCCGGGAGGTCTATGGCTACACCTTC.

Many counts were recorded for this clonotype. The rearrangement uses TRBV11-2 and TRBJ2-1; possible D gene TRBD2, 6 bases. The CDR3 sequence is 16 residues long. Germline CDR1 is SGHAT and CDR2 is FQNNGV. V was pared by 5 bases and J by 5 bases, with 19 bases between. In DNA, the CDR3 is TGTGCCAGCAGCACATGGGTTAGCGGAGGTCACAATGAGCAGTTCTTC. It specifies CASSTWVSGGHNEQFF.

The sample holds many counts of this clonotype. The V call is TRBV20-1, the J call TRBJ1-1, with unresolved D. With 5 bases removed from V and 5 bases from J, the gap between germline ends came to 12 bases. Germline V gene lookup returns CDR1 DFQATT and CDR2 SNEGSKA (reference sequence). This CDR3 contains 12 residues. The CDR3 sequence is CSAFDQRTEAFF. The CDR3 nucleotides read TGCAGTGCTTTCGACCAGAGGACTGAAGCTTTCTTT.

This clonotype came up many times. The chain links TRBV19 to TRBJ2-1; tentatively, D is TRBD1 (5 bases). The CDR3 consists of 17 residues. The germline CDR1 and CDR2 sequences are LNHDA and SQIVND (reference sequence). The germline V and J ends were trimmed by 3 bases and 1 base, with 16 bases remaining between them. CDR3 loop: CASSISGQGSSYNEQFF. CDR3 DNA sequence: TGTGCCAGTAGTATCTCGGGTCAGGGAAGTTCCTACAATGAGCAGTTCTTC.

The chain couples TRBV11-2 to TRBJ1-1, with unresolved D. The CDR3 length is 12 residues. Germline lookup yields CDR1 SGHAT and CDR2 FQNNGV. V lost 6 bases, J lost 10 bases, and 15 bases lay in between. CDR3: CASSSGRRVAFF. In DNA, the CDR3 is TGTGCCAGCAGTTCGGGCCGAAGGGTAGCTTTCTTT.

In its sample, this clonotype was seen many times. The chain links TRBV20-1 to TRBJ2-1; 9 positions agree with TRBD1. In germline, CDR1 is DFQATT, CDR2 SNEGSKA (reference sequence). The CDR3 is made up of 15 amino acids. The V segment lost 2 bases and the J segment 8 bases; nucleotides outside the gene matches: 10. The CDR3 region has the DNA TGCAGTGCTAGATCACCGACAGGGGGTAACGATGAGCAGTTCTTC. Encoded protein: CSARSPTGGNDEQFF.

In DNA form, the CDR3 reads TGTGCCAGTAGTATCGTCGCGGGACAGGGGTGCGACGAGCAGTACTTC. It specifies CASSIVAGQGCDEQYF. The chain carries TRBV19 and TRBJ2-7; 10 bases line up with TRBD1. This CDR3 contains 16 residues. Unmatched junction bases numbered 10, after V lost 3 bases and J lost 5 bases. Germline-derived CDR1 and CDR2 are LNHDA and SQIVND (reference sequence).

This clonotype was picked up many times. V usage is TRBV19 and J usage is TRBJ1-4; D uncertain. The CDR3 is made up of 15 amino acids. Trimming took off 8 bases at V and 4 bases at J, with 17 bases between the two ends. CDR1 and CDR2 from the germline V gene are LNHDA and SQIVND (reference sequence). Here the CDR3 DNA reads TGTGCCAGTGCCCCCGTGGGCGCTGGTAATGAAAAACTGTTTTTT. It is translated as CASAPVGAGNEKLFF.

This clonotype has a count of ten or more. This chain links TRBV12-3 or TRBV12-4 with TRBJ1-5, with TRBD1 matching 11 bases. CDR3 length: 16 residues. With 6 bases clipped from V and 4 bases from J, the junction kept 8 bases outside the gene matches. CDR3 nucleotide sequence: TGTGCCAGCAGCCCCGGGACAGGGGGGCCTAATCAGCCCCAGCATTTT. Translating it yields CASSPGTGGPNQPQHF.

This clonotype was seen ten or more times. The chain carries TRBV12-5 and TRBJ2-3; D remains unclear. Germline assignment: CDR1 LGHNT and CDR2 FRNRAP. Trimming took 3 bases from V and 0 from J, leaving 13 bases between them. This CDR3 spans 16 amino acids. CDR3 loop: CASGFLEKGSTDTQYF. CDR3 bases: TGTGCTAGTGGTTTCCTGGAGAAGGGTAGCACAGATACGCAGTATTTT.

This chain links TRBV12-3 or TRBV12-4 with TRBJ1-5; the D gene is possibly TRBD1 (5 bases). CDR3 length: 15 residues. Trimming shortened V by 1 base and J by 6 bases, and 13 bases separated the two germline ends. CDR3 in amino acids: CASSLGAGQGQPQHF. The CDR3, as DNA: TGTGCCAGCAGTTTAGGGGCAGGTCAGGGTCAGCCCCAGCATTTT.

This clonotype was detected ten times or more. The V call is TRBV27, the J call TRBJ2-3; D assignment may be TRBD1 or TRBD2 (5 bases each). The CDR3 loop spans 16 amino acids. V lost 6 bases and J 8 bases, leaving 24 bases between the germline ends. From germline, CDR1 is MNHEY and CDR2 SMNVEV (reference sequence). This CDR3 is CASRKSGTDPGGTQYF. The CDR3 nucleotides are TGTGCCAGCAGAAAAAGTGGGACCGACCCTGGGGGTACGCAGTATTTT.

This clonotype came up once. The chain uses TRBV6-2 or TRBV6-3 and TRBJ2-2; TRBD2 agrees at 12 bases. The V gene's germline CDR1 is MNHEY and CDR2 SVGEGT. There are 22 residues in the CDR3. Losses at the gene ends were 7 bases for V and 1 base for J; bases not matched to a gene: 22. The CDR3: CASTPGLAGPSLGLWNTGELFF. In nucleotides, the CDR3 is TGTGCCAGCACTCCGGGACTAGCGGGCCCATCCTTAGGTCTATGGAACACCGGGGAGCTGTTTTTT.

The table lists this clonotype with many counts. V and J are TRBV6-1 and TRBJ1-1, with no clear D. V dropped 0 bases and J dropped 0 bases, with 8 bases sitting between them. Germline lookup yields CDR1 MNHNS and CDR2 SASEGT. The CDR3 has 15 amino acids. The CDR3, as DNA: TGTGCCAGCAGTGAAGCCGTGACCCTGAACACTGAAGCTTTCTTT. Its protein product is CASSEAVTLNTEAFF.

In this sample, this clonotype turned up once. This chain uses TRBV2 with TRBJ1-5; no firm D call. CDR1 and CDR2 from the germline V gene are SNHLY and FYNNEI. This CDR3 comprises 14 residues. Trimming removed 1 base at V and 4 bases at J, with 8 bases between. CDR3 nucleotides: TGTGCCAGCAGTGAAGAAACAGTTAATCAGCCCCAGCATTTT. Its protein product is CASSEETVNQPQHF.

This clonotype was recorded many times. The chain is built from TRBV6-2 or TRBV6-3 and TRBJ2-1; D is possibly TRBD1 or TRBD2 (5 bases each). CDR1 is MNHEY and CDR2 is SVGEGT in the germline V gene. The CDR3 spans 16 residues. With 3 bases removed from V and 6 bases from J, the gap between germline ends came to 18 bases. CDR3 DNA sequence: TGTGCCAGCAGTTATGAACAGGCGTCGGGGTTCAATGAGCAGTTCTTC. Translating it yields CASSYEQASGFNEQFF.

This clonotype showed up many times. This chain connects TRBV10-2 to TRBJ2-7, with TRBD2 matching 7 bases. The CDR3 runs 14 residues. J was trimmed by 2 bases and V by 6 bases; bases with no gene match: 7. Germline V gene data show CDR1 as WSHSY and CDR2 as SAAADI. The CDR3, as DNA: TGCGCCAGCAGGAGACTAGCAAAGCCCTACGAGCAGTACTTC. This gives the protein CASRRLAKPYEQYF.

This clonotype has a handful of counts. The genes are TRBV6-2 or TRBV6-3 and TRBJ1-1; D gene uncertain. Germline V lookup: CDR1 MNHEY, CDR2 SVGEGT. Trimming shortened V by 7 bases and J by 1 base, and 16 bases separated the two germline ends. The length of the CDR3 is 15 residues. Here the CDR3 DNA reads TGTGCCAGCACCACCCTCCCGTCGACGAACACTGAAGCTTTCTTT. Its translation: CASTTLPSTNTEAFF.

This clonotype was found many times. The chain joins TRBV12-3 or TRBV12-4 to TRBJ2-5; D ambiguous. The length of the CDR3 is 13 residues. The ends were cut back, 0 bases at V and 5 bases at J, with 7 bases in the middle. The CDR3 region has the DNA TGTGCCAGCAGTTTAGCGTCGGCTGAGACCCAGTACTTC. This translates into CASSLASAETQYF.

With regard to this clonotype: The junction shows a germline mismatch at one end, possibly a read error. The chain links TRBV6-1 to TRBJ1-2, with a weak D call TRBD1 (5 bases). This CDR3 region has 14 residues. Per germline, CDR1 MNHNS and CDR2 SASEGT. In nucleotides, the CDR3 is TGTGCCAGCACACCCCTTGAGGGGAACTATGGCTGCACCTTC. Translation: CASTPLEGNYGCTF.

This clonotype was seen more than once but under ten times. The V call is TRBV6-1, the J call TRBJ1-1; D gene ambiguous. Germline V gives CDR1 MNHNS, CDR2 SASEGT. The ends were cut back, 6 bases at V and 4 bases at J, with 12 bases in the middle. The CDR3 spans 13 residues. The CDR3 protein is CASSHQLGTEAFF. CDR3 bases: TGTGCCAGCAGCCATCAGTTGGGCACTGAAGCTTTCTTT.

In this sample, this clonotype turned up many times. V and J are TRBV6-1 and TRBJ1-2, with 9 bases lining up with TRBD1. This CDR3 region has 15 residues. From germline, CDR1 is MNHNS and CDR2 SASEGT. The V gene end was trimmed by 6 bases and the J gene end by 2 bases; junction bases not matched to a gene: 7. The CDR3 sequence: CASSLRDRVNYGYTF. CDR3 DNA sequence: TGTGCCAGCAGCCTTCGGGACAGGGTAAACTATGGCTACACCTTC.

A few counts support this clonotype. The chain links TRBV27 to TRBJ2-6; no clear D gene. The germline CDR1 and CDR2 sequences are MNHEY and SMNVEV (reference sequence). Trimming removed 2 bases from V and 1 base from J, with 12 bases in between. There are 17 residues in the CDR3. The CDR3 region is CASSLRSFTSGANVLTF. The CDR3 coding sequence is TGTGCCAGCAGTTTAAGGTCGTTTACGTCTGGGGCCAACGTCCTGACTTTC.